The clone carrying this TCR beta chain has more than one count but fewer than ten. This record belongs to a study of T-cell memory formation after mild COVID-19. One entry per CDR3 protein results from TCRdb running MiXCR on the 5' RACE reads. There are some 320,000 distinct CDR3 sequences in the sample; 15% to 20% occur only once, and approximately 20% lies in the top ten. Germline CDR1 is SGHNT and CDR2 is YYREEE (reference sequence). Trimming shortened V by 0 bases and J by 5 bases, and 11 bases separated the two germline ends. The CDR3 has 14 residues. V is TRBV5-4 and J is TRBJ1-2; D gene ambiguous. Sequencing input: PBMCs or a T cell subset sorted from them (not recorded which). The origin of this receptor is a man between 18 and 29 years old who had mild COVID-19 (a few samples of this study predate the infection). Cell type and time point are not known. CDR3 sequence: CASSLAGGEYGYTF. In DNA, the CDR3 is TGTGCCAGCAGCTTGGCCGGTGGGGAGTATGGCTACACCTTC.